This T cell receptor (beta chain) derives from a study of cytomegalovirus exposure and HLA in healthy donors. Overall study results and limits: Exclusion as indistinguishable affected some V segments, including TRBV6-2 and TRBV6-3.

60 Vbeta and 13 Jbeta primers were used in PCR. TCRdb keeps only in-frame clones here, not all; method: immunoSEQ multiplex PCR. The sample yields about 140,000 clones, 73% seen once. As concerns this clone: Its antigen remains unknown. Other DNA sequences from this sample encode an identical CDR3 as well.

Germline lookup yields CDR1 SQVTM and CDR2 ANQGSEA. V was trimmed by 3 bases and J by 1 base, leaving 6 bases between them. The CDR3 is 12 residues long. The sequenced sample consisted of PBMCs. This chain joins TRBV29-1 and TRBJ1-1, with D unresolved. This receptor was identified in a human donor in good health. As DNA, the CDR3 is TGCAGCGTTGATAGAGGGAACACTGAAGCTTTCTTT. Encoded protein: CSVDRGNTEAFF.